These T cell receptor beta chains were read from a single sample in a study of identical twins. TCRdb passed the 5' RACE reads through MiXCR, listing each CDR3 protein once. The sample lists fewer than 250,000 distinct CDR3 sequences, 6% to 9% seen once, with 1.9% in the top ten. These sequences were also reported in another study, on yellow fever vaccine responses in identical twins.

The sample was memory (CD45RO+) T cells sorted from blood. The receptor set was obtained from a woman aged 18-35 years in good health. Both conserved end residues are trimmed from each CDR3.

CDR3aa,v_gene,j_gene
ASSELSGTGPQETQY,TRBV25-1,TRBJ2-5
SVEEGLRGDEQF,TRBV29-1,TRBJ2-1
ASSKDGQRNQPQH,TRBV7-9,TRBJ1-5
ASSFRTAGVDEQY,TRBV5-6,TRBJ2-7
ATSAGDATNEKLF,TRBV24-1,TRBJ1-4
ASSGLAGSGANVLT,TRBV6-1,TRBJ2-6
ASSVQGNSYNEQF,TRBV5-1,TRBJ2-1
SVAGQGQETQY,TRBV29-1,TRBJ2-5
ASSLPNRGKEF,TRBV28,TRBJ2-1
ASSNGLAGVVAQF,TRBV19,TRBJ2-1
SVLGQGYNEQF,TRBV29-1,TRBJ2-1
AWSVRAAGGMNTGELF,TRBV30,TRBJ2-2
ASSLADRAYEQY,TRBV6-1,TRBJ2-7
ASSYGAGNGYT,TRBV12-3/TRBV12-4,TRBJ1-2
ASSLGTSGSRYEQY,TRBV5-1,TRBJ2-7
ASSSLRTGNTEAF,TRBV7-6,TRBJ1-1